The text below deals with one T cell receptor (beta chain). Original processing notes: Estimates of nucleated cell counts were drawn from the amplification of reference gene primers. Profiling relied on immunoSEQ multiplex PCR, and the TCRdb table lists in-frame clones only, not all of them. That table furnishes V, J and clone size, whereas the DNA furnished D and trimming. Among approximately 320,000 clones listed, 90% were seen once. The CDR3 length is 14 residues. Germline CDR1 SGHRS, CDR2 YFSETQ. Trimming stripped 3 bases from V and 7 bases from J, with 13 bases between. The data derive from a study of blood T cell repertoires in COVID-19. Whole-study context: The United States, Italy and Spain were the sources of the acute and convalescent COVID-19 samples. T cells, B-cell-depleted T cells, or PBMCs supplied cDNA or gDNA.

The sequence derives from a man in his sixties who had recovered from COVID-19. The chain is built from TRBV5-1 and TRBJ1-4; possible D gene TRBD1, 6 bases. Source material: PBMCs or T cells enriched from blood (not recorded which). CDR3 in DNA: TGCGCCAGCAGCTCTTACGGACAGATTGAAAAACTGTTTTTT. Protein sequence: CASSSYGQIEKLFF.